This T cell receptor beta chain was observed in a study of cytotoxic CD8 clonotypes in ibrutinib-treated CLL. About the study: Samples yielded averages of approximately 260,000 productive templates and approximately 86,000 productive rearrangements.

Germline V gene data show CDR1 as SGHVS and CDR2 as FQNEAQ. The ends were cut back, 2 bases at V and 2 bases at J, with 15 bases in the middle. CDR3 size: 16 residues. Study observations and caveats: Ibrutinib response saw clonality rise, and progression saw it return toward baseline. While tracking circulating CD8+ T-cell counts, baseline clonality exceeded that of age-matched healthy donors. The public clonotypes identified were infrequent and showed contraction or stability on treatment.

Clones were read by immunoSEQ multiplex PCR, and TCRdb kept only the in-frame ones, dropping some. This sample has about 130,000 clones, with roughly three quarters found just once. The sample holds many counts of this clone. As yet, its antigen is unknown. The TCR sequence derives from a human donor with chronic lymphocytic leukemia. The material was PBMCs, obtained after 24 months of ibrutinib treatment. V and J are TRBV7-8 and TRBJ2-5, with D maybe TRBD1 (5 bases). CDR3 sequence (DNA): TGTGCCAGCAGCTTACGCCGAGTCCGGACACAAGAGACCCAGTACTTC. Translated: CASSLRRVRTQETQYF. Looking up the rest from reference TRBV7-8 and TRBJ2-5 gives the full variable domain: GAGVSQSPRYKVAKRGQDVALRCDPISGHVSLFWYQQALGQGPEFLTYFQNEAQLDKSGLPSDRFFAERPEGSVSTLKIQRTQQEDSAVYLCASSLRRVRTQETQYFGPGTRLLVL.